The source of this TCR beta chain is a study of response to subunit inactivated influenza vaccine. TCRdb redid the calling of the RT-PCR reads with MiXCR, one entry per CDR3 protein. The table includes about 570,000 distinct CDR3 sequences, about 11% detected once. Germline lookup yields CDR1 SEHNR and CDR2 FQNEAQ (reference sequence). The V and J ends lost 3 bases and 6 bases respectively, with 12 bases between them. The CDR3 covers 13 residues. This clonotype was counted a few times. The sample was also reused in another study, on T cells expressing NK-cell markers. That paper adds: The cDNA for TCR beta came from 5'RACE template switching with UMIs. Seven HCMV-seropositive donors and one seronegative donor made up the eight sequenced donors. Four donors showed these clonotypes also leading the CD3+CD56-NKG2C+ fraction.

The rearrangement uses TRBV7-9 and TRBJ2-7, with TRBD1 as a possible D gene (6 bases). This TCR derives from a man over 45 who received an inactivated influenza vaccine. The sequencing used PBMCs from blood, collected on the day of vaccination. CDR3 nucleotide sequence: TGTGCCAGCAGCTTTCTGGGGGCTAGCGAGCAGTACTTC. This gives the protein CASSFLGASEQYF.